The clone carrying this TCR beta chain was seen many times. This record belongs to a study of T-cell reconstitution after alpha-beta-depleted transplantation in children. Unique molecular identifiers tagged the TCRbeta library. TCRdb re-called the PCR reads with MiXCR, one entry per CDR3 protein. The sample lists about 230,000 distinct CDR3 sequences; roughly 10% were seen once. This TCR was sampled from a human donor who donated a stem cell graft to a child with acute lymphoblastic leukemia. The specimen was PBMCs from the stem cell graft donor, collected from the stem cell graft.

In DNA form, the CDR3 reads TGTGCCAGCAGCCCCTACCGGACAGGGAACACCGGGGAGCTGTTTTTT. Translated: CASSPYRTGNTGELFF. The chain carries TRBV12-3 or TRBV12-4 and TRBJ2-2; 7 bases map to TRBD1. There are 16 residues in the CDR3. With V trimmed by 6 bases and J by 1 base, 8 bases remained unmatched.